This T cell receptor (beta chain) was recovered during a study of CD8+ T cells in alopecia areata. For the study at large: Tofacitinib was given for 6 to 18 months, then stopped for 6 months. Regarding the study as a whole: A great number of expanded lesional clones endured in scalp and blood during tofacitinib.

Extracted RNA was reverse transcribed into cDNA, the sequencing template. The data were produced by immunoSEQ multiplex PCR, yet TCRdb's version contains in-frame clones alone and is incomplete. The profile shows roughly 120,000 clones, 58% of them singletons. On this clone itself: Its antigen is still unknown.

Treatment defined: oral pan-JAK inhibitor, 5-10 mg twice daily. V was pared by 0 bases and J by 2 bases, with 9 bases between. This CDR3 contains 15 residues. Germline values: CDR1 SGDLS, CDR2 YYNGEE. The sequenced sample was CD8+ T cells sorted from blood, obtained at week 4, from a patient treated with tofacitinib. The sequence derives from a human donor with alopecia areata. The chain uses TRBV9 and TRBJ1-3; no definite D call. CDR3 residues: CASSVEGKPGNTIYF. CDR3 bases: TGTGCCAGCAGCGTAGAAGGGAAGCCTGGAAACACCATATATTTT.